This T cell receptor (beta chain) was obtained from a study of cytomegalovirus exposure and HLA in healthy donors. General study points: Earlier findings revealed that most TCR beta V segments proved productive either about 87% or about 30% of the time. Researchers reported that a few CMV-associated chains were confirmed in vitro as CMV antigen-specific.

PCR primers comprised 60 Vbeta and 13 Jbeta primers. Sequencing was performed with immunoSEQ multiplex PCR; in TCRdb, only in-frame clones are kept and a portion is missing. This table holds approximately 100,000 clones, around three quarters found once. About this clone: Its antigen is undetermined.

The origin of this receptor is a human donor in good health. The sample taken for sequencing was PBMCs.

The CDR3 coding sequence is TGTGCCAGTAGTATAGCCGGAGAGACCCAGTACTTC. It specifies CASSIAGETQYF. The J gene is TRBJ2-5, the V gene TRBV19, with no clear D. CDR1 and CDR2 from the germline V gene are LNHDA and SQIVND (reference sequence). The CDR3 sequence is 12 residues long. The V end lost 1 base, the J end lost 4 bases, and 4 bases lay between the germline ends.